A selection of T cell receptor beta chains follows, all from one sample in a study of a mutant IDH1 vaccine in newly diagnosed glioma. Only in-frame clones appear in the TCRdb table, and some are missing; sequencing was by immunoSEQ multiplex PCR. This sample has fewer than 60,000 clones, with around 60% found just once. The antigens for these receptors are not known. Sequenced here: peripheral blood mononuclear cells (PBMCs), sampled from a glioma patient whose treatment included an IDH1 peptide vaccine. Receptors were obtained from a man aged 40-49 years with glioma. Some clones in this sample may be carry-over from other donors' samples. Each CDR3 is given with its conserved first and last residue. A D gene is named only where the DNA matches it firmly. Clone size is shown for a subset of rows, as once, few, many or a class of expanded clone.

>-|14|TRBV5-4|-|TRBJ1-2
TGTGCCAGCACCCCCGTCGGGACTAACTATGGCTACACCTTC
CASTPVGTNYGYTF
>-|15|TRBV13|TRBD1|TRBJ1-3
TGTGCCAGCAGACGGACAGGGCACTCTGGAAACACCATATATTTT
CASRRTGHSGNTIYF
>-|16|TRBV19|TRBD1|TRBJ2-7
TGTGCCAGTAGCACAGGCCCCGGGACAGGGGACTACGAGCAGTACTTC
CASSTGPGTGDYEQYF
>-|13|TRBV6-6|-|TRBJ2-1
TGTGCCAGCACCTTCGCTAGCTCAAATGAGCAGTTCTTC
CASTFASSNEQFF
>-|16|TRBV2|-|TRBJ2-2
TGTGCCAGCGGGGGCTCCGGGACCCGGGGGACCGGGGAGCTGTTTTTT
CASGGSGTRGTGELFF
>-|15|TRBV5-3|-|TRBJ2-7
TGTGCCAGAAGCTGGGGACCAGGGGAAATCTACGAGCAGTACTTC
CARSWGPGEIYEQYF
>-|14|TRBV5-1|-|TRBJ1-1
TGCGCCAGCAGCTTGGGGGGAGGGAACACTGAAGCTTTCTTT
CASSLGGGNTEAFF
>-|16|TRBV4-1|TRBD2|TRBJ2-7
TGCGCCAGCAGCCAAGATGAAGCTAGCGGGGGGGCCGGGCAGTACTTC
CASSQDEASGGAGQYF
>-|17|TRBV6-4|-|TRBJ2-7
TGTGCCAGCAGTGACCTCCGTAGACCGCCGCCTCCCTACGAGCAGTACTTC
CASSDLRRPPPPYEQYF
>-|18|TRBV4-2|-|TRBJ1-2
TGTGCCAGCAGCCAAGCAGAAACCGGGGCCAGCGGCGGCTATGGCTACACCTTC
CASSQAETGASGGYGYTF
>-|13|TRBV5-1|-|TRBJ1-3
TGCGCCAGCAGCTTGGGGGCCGGAAACACCATATATTTT
CASSLGAGNTIYF
>-|12|TRBV5-4|-|TRBJ2-3
TGTGCCAGCAGCGTCAACACAGATACGCAGTATTTT
CASSVNTDTQYF
>-|13|TRBV6-1|-|TRBJ2-5
TGTGCCAGCAGTGAGGGGGGAAGGGAGACCCAGTACTTC
CASSEGGRETQYF
>few|14|TRBV30|-|TRBJ1-2
TGTGCCTGGAGTAGAGACAGCGGAAGATATGGCTACACCTTC
CAWSRDSGRYGYTF
>-|14|TRBV12-5|TRBD1|TRBJ1-1
TGTGCTAGTGGTCGACAGGGGATGAACACTGAAGCTTTCTTT
CASGRQGMNTEAFF
>-|17|TRBV7-2|TRBD2|TRBJ2-5
TGTGCCAGCAGCTTAGCCCTGACTAGCGGGGGGGGAGAGACCCAGTACTTC
CASSLALTSGGGETQYF
>-|13|TRBV27|-|TRBJ2-7
TGTGCCAGCAGTCTCCACAGCTCCTACGAGCAGTACTTC
CASSLHSSYEQYF
>-|11|TRBV14|-|TRBJ1-2
TGTGCCAGCAGCCAAGGAGGTGGCTACACCTTC
CASSQGGGYTF
>once|21|TRBV5-1|-|TRBJ2-3
TGCGCCAGCAGCAGCGGGTTTGTTGCCGGGGCCGGTACAGCCAGCACAGATACGCAGTATTTT
CASSSGFVAGAGTASTDTQYF
>few|15|TRBV19|TRBD2|TRBJ2-7
TGTGCCAGTAGTATGACGGGGGGGAACCCTACGAAGCAGTACTTC
CASSMTGGNPTKQYF
>few|14|TRBV9|-|TRBJ1-1
TGTGCCAGCAGCGGACACACAGCGGGTTCCTTGGCTTTCTTT
CASSGHTAGSLAFF
>-|15|TRBV7-8|TRBD1|TRBJ1-4
TGTGCCAGCAGCCGAATGACAGGGAAAGATGAAAAACTGTTTTTT
CASSRMTGKDEKLFF
>-|13|TRBV30|-|TRBJ1-3
TGTGCCTGGATTGGGAGGGATGGAAACACCATATATTTT
CAWIGRDGNTIYF
>-|13|TRBV11-2|-|TRBJ2-5
TGTGCCAGCAGCTTTGAGCCCAGGGAGACCCAGTACTTC
CASSFEPRETQYF
>-|12|TRBV19|-|TRBJ1-6
TGTGCCAGTAGCACAGGGTTATCACCCCTCCACTTT
CASSTGLSPLHF
>-|19|TRBV1|-|TRBJ1-5
TGCACCAGCAGCCACCCCAAGGACAGGGGGTCGGTGAGCAATCAGCCCCAGCATTTT
CTSSHPKDRGSVSNQPQHF
>-|17|TRBV6-1|-|TRBJ1-1
TGTGCCAGCAGTGACCCTTCGGGGGCCCCCCGGCGGCCTGAAGCTTTCTTT
CASSDPSGAPRRPEAFF
>few|14|TRBV19|-|TRBJ2-7
TGTGCCAGTAGTCCAACAGTGGGACACTACGAGCAGTACTTC
CASSPTVGHYEQYF
>-|15|TRBV30|-|TRBJ1-4
TGTGCCTGCCTTATGACGGAGGGGAGTGGTGAAAAACTGTTTTTT
CACLMTEGSGEKLFF
>few|14|TRBV6-1|-|TRBJ1-1
TGTGCCAGCAGACGGGATTTCATGAACACTGAAGCTTTCTTT
CASRRDFMNTEAFF
>-|16|TRBV14|-|TRBJ1-1
TGTGCCAGCAGCCAAGAGGCAGGGAGGGTGAACACTGAAGCTTTCTTT
CASSQEAGRVNTEAFF
>-|16|TRBV18|-|TRBJ2-3
TGTGCCAGCTCACCTAGCAGTCGGTTGAACACAGATACGCAGTATTTT
CASSPSSRLNTDTQYF
>-|14|TRBV5-4|TRBD1|TRBJ2-3
TGTGCCAGCAGCCTACAGGGGTCCACAGATACGCAGTATTTT
CASSLQGSTDTQYF
>-|13|TRBV5-8|-|TRBJ1-6
TGTGCCAGCAGCTTAAACAGTAATTCACCCCTCCACTTT
CASSLNSNSPLHF